This T cell receptor (beta chain) was sequenced for a study of blood T cell repertoires in COVID-19. CDR3 size: 15 residues. Trimming took 3 bases from V and 7 from J, leaving 16 bases between them. Germline-derived CDR1 and CDR2 are MGHDK and SYGVNS. Profiled with immunoSEQ multiplex PCR; TCRdb holds only in-frame clones, not every one. The sample holds around 79,000 clones, less than 90% seen once. The origin of this receptor is a human donor in a cohort sampled during active COVID-19. The V gene is TRBV25-1, the J gene TRBJ2-4; TRBD2 might be the D (6 bases). Sequencing input: peripheral blood. As DNA, the CDR3 is TGTGCCAGCAGTGATTACCAGGCCCGGGGGAACATTCAGTACTTC. It specifies CASSDYQARGNIQYF.